Sequencing of this TCR beta chain was carried out in a study of long-term antiretroviral therapy in people with HIV (dated by TCRdb to between 2020 and 2023). In the study overall: The earliest samples were collected roughly a decade before the 2015 WHO recommendation for immediate ART, at a time when ART was usually postponed until CD4 counts fell. Test extractions of a monoclonal T-cell line alongside under 35 polyclonal samples showed no cross-contamination during QIAcube processing. Of the approximately 30 participants with HIV, more than 10 were female. A retrospective serial study tested whether ART initiation and durable HIV suppression were associated with changes in peripheral blood TRB repertoire composition and diversity. A total of 150 to 200 cryopreserved PBMC samples came from 25 to 35 adults with confirmed HIV infection and were collected serially over a mean of around 6 years (range 1-12).

Sequencing of the TRB variable region was done with the immunoSEQ hsTCRB v3.0 assay at survey level resolution. A depth of roughly 35,000-55,000 T-cell genomes per sample was targeted for TRB sequencing. TRB libraries were pooled and sequenced on an Illumina MiSeq using a v3 150-cycle kit. The authors processed their data as follows. Repertoire analysis was performed in R inside a reproducible Nextflow workflow that covered QC, data transformation and analysis. Custom analyses were implemented in LymphoSeq2, an R package for AIRR-Seq data exploration. After excluding a few samples that yielded fewer than 5000 total TRB sequences, 188 HIV repertoires remained for analysis. Among the 190 or so HIV repertoires that were kept, 59 were collected before ART initiation and 120 to 140 were collected after ART initiation. Repertoires were downsampled to 5000 TRB nucleotide sequences, and summary statistics were averaged over 100 downsampling iterations. The analysis kept only TRB sequences whose CDR3 regions were at least seven amino acids long. Two measures captured diversity: a Shannon entropy-derived clonality score and the Gini coefficient. Repertoire networks linked the top 5000 CDR3 amino acid sequences whenever two sequences differed by an edit distance of one. For TRB CDR3 amino acid sequences, antigen specificity groups and MHC restriction were predicted with GLIPH2. To flag known CMV, EBV, HIV or tissue antigen associations, CDR3 amino acid sequences were matched against VDJdb and McPAS-TCR. Pre-ART, post-ART and control groups were compared with Wilcoxon signed-rank tests and Holm-Bonferroni correction. TCRdb mirrors the immuneACCESS table, restricted to in-frame sequences. Some clones are absent from its copies; in checked studies, under half trace to an unresolved V gene, and the reason for the others is unknown. The V and J calls and clone size come from that table; D and trimming were worked out from the DNA. The sample table lists some 31,000 clones, 70% to 90% of them with a count of one. The top ten clonotypes cover 10% to 15% of the sample.

V is pared back by 4 bases and J by 8 bases, with 9 bases lying between the germline termini. The CDR3 contains 13 residues, cysteine and phenylalanine counted. Of all the DNA, just the CDR3 is kept, 39 bases in frame from base 1. CDR1 SNHLY and CDR2 FYNNEI are derived from the germline V gene. Participants were included only if at least one PBMC sample before ART initiation and at least two post-ART samples were available. Treatment was received in the United States of America by all participants with HIV. Before DNA extraction, cryopreserved samples of 1-10 million PBMC were thawed and washed. At the time of the earliest PBMC sample, participants with HIV were aged between about 20 and 54 years. Per participant, PBMC samples came from 1-4 timepoints prior to ART initiation and 2-8 timepoints following ART initiation, for a median of 7 samples. Serial HIV viral load, CD4+ T-cell count, ART history and demographic data were obtained for every participant. Genomic DNA was extracted from unsorted PBMC with a Qiagen kit on a QIAcube, with processing performed in batches of 12 samples.

The paper as a whole reports these results and caveats: The repertoire was dominated across all time points by expanded TRB clones identified before ART initiation, although this dominance was seen to fluctuate and to decrease in many PLHIV after ART. ART initiation was associated with a significant increase in TRB diversity, but diversity stayed significantly below transplant donor controls even after long-term ART. The samples span the years 2004 to 2017, and the ART regimens used at that time may not be as effective as current regimens. Because PBMC availability was limited, only the TCR beta chain was sequenced, with no alpha chain pairing. Inferences about post-ART repertoire changes are limited because no data were available on ART adherence, viral resistance or therapy changes. Unsorted PBMC were profiled instead of sorted CD4+ and CD8+ T cells because pre-ART samples had limited cell numbers. Compared with controls, HIV repertoires had narrower CDR3 length ranges, and the network structure pointed to an antigen-experienced repertoire that shifted only slightly toward naive after ART.

Concerning this clone: The target of this receptor is not known. No qualities accompany the bases; no much larger clone lies one base away.

The chain is encoded by TRBV2 joined to TRBJ1-6, and TRBD1 may be the D gene, going by 5 matching bases. The sequences come from unsorted PBMCs, collected 1.1 years after starting antiretroviral therapy. The sequence was obtained from a man aged 18 to 30 with HIV. Here is the DNA: TGTGCCAGCAGTGTCGGACAATATTCACCCCTCCACTTT. It codes for CASSVGQYSPLHF. With the rest looked up from the reference TRBV2 and TRBJ1-6 genes rather than sequenced, the full variable domain is EPEVTQTPSHQVTQMGQEVILRCVPISNHLYFYWYRQILGQKVEFLVSFYNNEISEKSEIFDDQFSVERPDGSNFTLKIRSTKLEDSAMYFCASSVGQYSPLHFGNGTRLTVT.